This T cell receptor beta chain came from a study of OX40 agonist ivuxolimab in advanced cancers. Overall study: Each patient was given ivuxolimab into a vein every 2 weeks, at 0.01 to 10 mg/kg. Partial responses were seen in three patients, one with hepatocellular carcinoma and two with cutaneous melanoma. Notes on the study in general: Mean expanded clone counts were higher in CD8+ than CD4+ T cells.

Data came from immunoSEQ multiplex PCR; TCRdb stores just in-frame clones and leaves some out. The sample has fewer than 100,000 clones, 87% seen once. The study sampled blood at baseline, cycle 4 day 1, and cycle 7 day 1. Germline trimming cut 7 bases from V and 3 bases from J; bases unmatched to any gene: 8. The germline V gene has CDR1 WSHSY and CDR2 SAAADI. This CDR3 is built from 14 residues. This clone has just one count. Its antigen is currently unknown. The J gene is TRBJ2-7, the V gene TRBV10-2, with TRBD1 matching 8 bases. This TCR was sampled from an adult with an advanced solid tumor such as melanoma, head and neck, liver or kidney cancer. The sequences come from CD4+ or CD8+ T cells sorted from blood, collected in a trial of the OX40 agonist ivuxolimab. The CDR3 loop reads CASNSGQGNYEQYF. The CDR3 nucleotides read TGCGCCAGCAACTCAGGACAGGGCAACTACGAGCAGTACTTC.